A selection of T cell receptor beta chains follows, all from one sample in a study of blood T cell repertoires in COVID-19. TCRdb's table, derived via immunoSEQ multiplex PCR, lists solely in-frame clones and lacks some. The sample lists just under 60,000 clones; around 80% were seen once. The sequencing sample was made of peripheral blood. These receptors were collected from a man older than 75 with acute or convalescent COVID-19. Both conserved end residues are part of each CDR3. Each record gives: clone size, J gene, D gene, CDR3 length, V gene, CDR3 DNA, CDR3 protein. D genes are given only for firm matches. Size is stated for part of the rows, as once, few or many counts, or as a class when the clone is expanded.

. TRBJ2-2 . 14 TRBV7-9 TGTGCCAGCAGCTTAGGAGGGCACACCGGGGAGCTGTTTTTT CASSLGGHTGELFF
once TRBJ2-1 TRBD1 13 TRBV2 TGTGCCAGCAGTAGACAGGGGTGGAATGAGCAGTTCTTC CASSRQGWNEQFF
. TRBJ1-4 TRBD1 17 TRBV9 TGTGCCAGCAGCGCGTCCGGACAGGGAAGAACTAATGAAAAACTGTTTTTT CASSASGQGRTNEKLFF
. TRBJ1-5 TRBD1 13 TRBV6-5 TGTGCCAGACTAGGGACAGAAAATCAGCCCCAGCATTTT CARLGTENQPQHF
. TRBJ1-2 . 15 TRBV5-5 TGTGCCAGCAGGGACAGATCGGTAGTAAACTATGGCTACACCTTC CASRDRSVVNYGYTF
. TRBJ2-5 . 12 TRBV2 TGTGCCAGCAGTGAAGCGTCCGTAACCCAGTACTTC CASSEASVTQYF
. TRBJ2-2 TRBD2 16 TRBV5-1 TGCGCCAGCAGCTTGGCTGGGACTAGAGAGACCGGGGAGCTGTTTTTT CASSLAGTRETGELFF
. TRBJ2-7 . 16 TRBV21-1 TGTGCCAGCAGCCAAATAGGACAGTCTTTAACCTACGAGCAGTACTTC CASSQIGQSLTYEQYF
. TRBJ2-2 . 16 TRBV4-2 TGTGCCAGCAGACCTGCCAGAATGGCGGGCACCGGGGAGCTGTTTTTT CASRPARMAGTGELFF
. TRBJ1-2 . 15 TRBV6-1 TGTGCCAGCAGTGATGCGGGGACCCTACTCTATGGCTACACCTTC CASSDAGTLLYGYTF
. TRBJ2-3 TRBD2 16 TRBV13 TGTGCCAGCAGCCACGGGTTGGTAGCGGGAGTGGATACGCAGTATTTT CASSHGLVAGVDTQYF
. TRBJ1-2 TRBD1 14 TRBV28 TGTGCCAGCAGTCTAAAAGGGACAGGGTACGGCTACACCTTC CASSLKGTGYGYTF
. TRBJ1-2 . 12 TRBV10-1 TGCGCCAGCAGTACAGGGAACTATGGCTACACCTTC CASSTGNYGYTF
. TRBJ1-2 TRBD1 13 TRBV5-1 TGCGCCAGCAGCTTGGGGGACAGTTTAGTCTACACCTTC CASSLGDSLVYTF
. TRBJ2-2 TRBD2 15 TRBV2 TGTGCCAGCAGCCCGGGACTAGCCAACACCGGGGAGCTGTTTTTT CASSPGLANTGELFF
. TRBJ1-2 TRBD1 14 TRBV28 TGTGCCAGCCTCTCGACAGGGGGGCTATATGGCTACACCTTC CASLSTGGLYGYTF
. TRBJ2-2 . 16 TRBV2 TGTGCCAGCAGTGATCGGTCGCGGGGGAACACCGGGGAGCTGTTTTTT CASSDRSRGNTGELFF
. TRBJ1-2 TRBD1 14 TRBV11-3 TGTGCCAGCAGCTCCCAGACAGGGGGCGTCGGCTACACCTTC CASSSQTGGVGYTF
. TRBJ1-3 TRBD1 13 TRBV7-9 TGTGCCAGCAGCTCATGGACAGGGGGCGACCCCCGGTTT CASSSWTGGDPRF
. TRBJ1-1 . 14 TRBV5-1 TGCGCCAGCAGCTCACGGACAGCCAACACTGAAGCTTTCTTT CASSSRTANTEAFF
once TRBJ1-1 TRBD1 13 TRBV7-2 TGTGCCAGCAGCTTGAGGGACAGGACTCAAGCTTTCTTT CASSLRDRTQAFF
. TRBJ1-4 . 13 TRBV7-9 TGTGCCAGCGGGGGGACAACTAATGAAAAACTGTTTTTT CASGGTTNEKLFF
few TRBJ1-2 . 15 TRBV18 TGTGCCAGCTCACCACCAACGGGGTACGACTATGGCTACACCTTC CASSPPTGYDYGYTF
few TRBJ1-1 TRBD1 14 TRBV19 TGTGCCAGTATCTCAGGGACAGGGGTGACTGAAGCTTTCTTT CASISGTGVTEAFF
. TRBJ2-3 . 14 TRBV5-1 TGCGCCAGCAGCCTTCAGGGTCAGACAGATACGCAGTATTTT CASSLQGQTDTQYF
. TRBJ2-5 . 12 TRBV5-4 TGTGCCAGCAGACAGGATCAAGAGACCCAGTACTTC CASRQDQETQYF
. TRBJ2-1 . 17 TRBV11-2 TGTGCCAGCAGCTTGACAACCTCGGGAAAGCGCTACAATGAGCAGTTCTTC CASSLTTSGKRYNEQFF
. TRBJ2-3 . 14 TRBV5-1 TGCGCCAGCAGCATCGATGGGGCCACAGATACGCAGTATTTT CASSIDGATDTQYF
. TRBJ2-1 . 12 TRBV6-5 TGCGCTGGCGGGATTAATTACAATGAGCAGTTCTTC CAGGINYNEQFF
. TRBJ2-7 TRBD1 16 TRBV9 TGTGCCAGCAGCGGTACCGACAGGGTCGCCCCCTACGAGCAGTACTTC CASSGTDRVAPYEQYF
. TRBJ2-3 . 18 TRBV12-5 TGTGCTAGTGGTTTGGAATGGACAGCCGACCTTGCATCGGATACGCAGTATTTT CASGLEWTADLASDTQYF
few TRBJ1-1 TRBD1 15 TRBV5-1 TGCGCCAGCAGCCAAGTAATGACAGGGGGCACTGAAGCTTTCTTT CASSQVMTGGTEAFF
. TRBJ2-1 TRBD2 14 TRBV5-1 TGCGCCAGCTCCGGGGGGGGCAATGACAATGAGCAGTTCTTC CASSGGGNDNEQFF
once TRBJ2-3 TRBD2 17 TRBV5-1 TGCGCCAGCAGCTTGGCCAAGCTAGCGGGAGTTACAGATACGCAGTATTTT CASSLAKLAGVTDTQYF
once TRBJ1-3 . 15 TRBV19 TGTGCCAGTAGTATAGACAGAAACTCTGGAAACACCATATATTTT CASSIDRNSGNTIYF
. TRBJ1-5 . 14 TRBV18 TGTGCCAGCTCACCATCGCAGGGCAATCAGCCCCAGCATTTT CASSPSQGNQPQHF
. TRBJ1-5 . 15 TRBV7-8 TGTGCCAGCAGCTTAACGGGGATCAGCAATCAGCCCCAGCATTTT CASSLTGISNQPQHF
few TRBJ2-1 TRBD2 15 TRBV6-6 TGTGCCAGCAAAAAGGGACTAGCGGGCGTCAATGAGCAGTTCTTC CASKKGLAGVNEQFF
few TRBJ1-1 TRBD1 14 TRBV7-9 TGTGCCAGCAGCCCGCGGGACAGGGTCACTGAAGCTTTCTTT CASSPRDRVTEAFF
few TRBJ1-1 . 13 TRBV7-9 TGTGCCAGCAGCAACACTGGACAGCCTGAAGCTTTCTTT CASSNTGQPEAFF
few TRBJ1-2 . 13 TRBV2 TGTGCCAGCAGCGTGGACAGTAACTATGGCTACACCTTC CASSVDSNYGYTF
. TRBJ2-3 TRBD1 15 TRBV19 TGTGCCAGTAGTACCCGGACAGGGCGCACAGATACGCAGTATTTT CASSTRTGRTDTQYF